This TCR beta chain was sequenced in a study of T cells in localized non-small cell lung cancer (dated by TCRdb to 2018 to 2020). Background on the whole study: Comparing tumors with uninvolved tumor-adjacent lungs, the study looked at the T cell repertoires of over 200 patients with early-stage NSCLC. The cohort comprised a few hundred treatment-naïve NSCLC patients with resected, localized lung tumors. The mean age of the NSCLC patients was 50 to 85 years, with 130 or so men and 107 women. The investigation overall reported the following: The highest T cell clonality was observed in uninvolved tumor-adjacent lung, where clonality exceeded that of tumor, suggesting that antigenic responses were more focused in uninvolved tumor-adjacent lung. A median of roughly 56 of the top 100 tumor clones were detected in paired uninvolved adjacent lung, and around 27 of these tumor clones were also found among the top 100 clones of the paired uninvolved adjacent lung. Longer overall survival was associated with higher T cell density in blood, whereas shorter survival was associated with higher clonality in adjacent lung. Because the study design was exploratory, TCR variables were selected using unadjusted p-values without false-discovery rate correction. Because multi-region tumor sequencing was not done, intratumor heterogeneity could not be ruled out.

TCR beta CDR3 regions were sequenced from DNA using the immunoSEQ Assay. As for how the authors treated the data: T cell density was computed as TCR beta template counts normalized to usable DNA estimated by amplifying housekeeping genes. Richness was estimated with the preseqR package, extrapolating to 400,000 templates for PBMC samples and 120,000 templates for tissue samples. Clonality was calculated as one minus Pielou's evenness. Tissue-enriched TCRs were identified by differential abundance testing using productive amino-acid clonotypes, minimum total count 5 and alpha 0.1. Repertoire overlap between compartments was quantified with the Jaccard Index and Morisita Overlap Index. GLIPH clustered TCR beta CDR3s with public tetramer-defined viral CDR3s; viral motifs required at least three viral sequences plus V-gene enrichment. What TCRdb holds here is the immuneACCESS table cut down to in-frame rearrangements. Part of the clones is not present; checked against another copy, under half of the missing clones reflect an unresolved V gene, and the others are unexplained. From that table come the V and J calls and clone size; the DNA was used to work out D and trimming. Here the sample has roughly 28,000 clones; approximately 85% occur a single time. Approximately 4% of the sample lies in the top ten.

At diagnosis, tumor, uninvolved tumor-adjacent lung and peripheral blood were collected and then preserved as a mix of FFPE and fresh-frozen material. For TCR repertoire profiling, the blood samples were analyzed as peripheral blood mononuclear cells. With regard to this clone: It lacks a known antigen. No qualities accompany the bases; no much larger clone lies one base away.

CDR1 SEHNR and CDR2 FQNEAQ are derived from the germline V gene (reference sequence). Trimming leaves V shorter by 2 bases and J shorter by 2 bases, with the junction holding 1 base beyond the gene matches. From its cysteine to its phenylalanine, the CDR3 spans 15 amino acids. Of the read, only the CDR3 DNA is kept; its 45 bases are in frame from base 1. The receptor chain draws on TRBV7-9 and TRBJ2-3; 10 nucleotides in the junction match TRBD2. The sequenced sample was peripheral blood, obtained before any cancer treatment. This receptor was identified in a woman aged 40-70 years with stage I lung adenocarcinoma. The nucleotides are TGTGCCAGCAGCTTACTAGCGGGGGTCACAGATACGCAGTATTTT. Its translation reads: CASSLLAGVTDTQYF.